One sample yielded the 9 T cell receptor beta chains listed below, sequenced in a study of human T cells and chemical hapten exposure. The authors' total RNA extraction used unfractionated whole blood. Unique molecular identifiers were attached to individual cDNA molecules within the library. Each CDR3 protein is one row after TCRdb ran MiXCR on the reads. This sample has 100,000 to 150,000 distinct CDR3 sequences, with roughly 8.5% found just once. Sequenced input: whole blood. These receptors were obtained from a human donor in good health. Some clones in this sample may be carry-over from other donors' samples.

This CDR3 reads CASSLVSRGADTQYF. In DNA, the CDR3 is TGTGCCAGCAGTTTAGTCTCCAGGGGGGCCGATACGCAGTATTTT. The gene calls are TRBV27 and TRBJ2-3; D possibly corresponds to TRBD1 (7 bases). Between the trimmed V and J ends, which lost 2 bases and 6 bases, there was a span of 15 bases. The CDR3 is made up of 15 amino acids. Germline CDR1 and CDR2: MNHEY and SMNVEV (reference sequence).

This clonotype was seen at least ten times. The chain couples TRBV19 to TRBJ1-5, with 9 bases lining up with TRBD1. This CDR3 is built from 13 residues. Germline values: CDR1 LNHDA, CDR2 SQIVND (reference sequence). In DNA form, the CDR3 reads TGTGCGAGTGGGGACAGGGTCAATCAGCCCCAGCATTTT. It yields the protein CASGDRVNQPQHF. The full variable domain, its missing parts supplied by reference TRBV19 and TRBJ1-5, is DGGITQSPKYLFRKEGQNVTLSCEQNLNHDAMYWYRQDPGQGLRLIYYSQIVNDFQKGDIAEGYSVSREKKESFPLTVTSAQKNPTAFYLCASGDRVNQPQHFGDGTRLSIL.

The table lists this clonotype with a count of one. The chain recombines TRBV3-1 with TRBJ2-3, with TRBD2 identical over 8 bases. Germline CDR1 is LGHDT and CDR2 is YNNKEL (reference sequence). CDR3 size: 15 residues. The junction had 5 bases not matched to a gene; V was cut back by 4 bases and J by 2 bases. The CDR3 spells CASSLAGYDTDTQYF. In DNA form, the CDR3 reads TGTGCCAGCAGCCTAGCGGGATACGACACAGATACGCAGTATTTT.

This sequence joins TRBV18 and TRBJ2-5, with D hard to call. Trimming pared 6 bases from V and 4 bases from J, leaving 9 bases between. The CDR3 is 12 residues long. Germline V gives CDR1 KGHSH, CDR2 LQKENI. The CDR3 protein is CASSPTSETQYF. CDR3 in DNA: TGTGCCAGCTCCCCCACTTCAGAGACCCAGTACTTC.

This clonotype was recorded at least ten times. The CDR3 DNA reads TGTGCCAGCAGCTCCCAATGGGGGCCAGGGGATGAGCAGTTCTTC. It codes for CASSSQWGPGDEQFF. The chain combines TRBV7-2 with TRBJ2-1, with D perhaps matching TRBD1 (6 bases). CDR3 length: 15 amino acids. CDR1 and CDR2 from the germline V gene are SGHTA and FQGNSA. The ends were cut back, 4 bases at V and 8 bases at J, with 18 bases in the middle.

This clonotype has a handful of counts. The chain couples TRBV5-1 to TRBJ2-1, with D perhaps TRBD2 (6 bases). This CDR3 is 17 amino acids long. Germline CDR1 SGHRS, CDR2 YFSETQ. The ends were cut back, 4 bases at V and 2 bases at J, with 19 bases in the middle. In nucleotides, the CDR3 is TGCGCCAGCAGCCTGGAAGCTGGCGGGGTAACCTACAATGAGCAGTTCTTC. This codes for CASSLEAGGVTYNEQFF. The full variable domain, with the rest looked up from reference TRBV5-1 and TRBJ2-1, is KAGVTQTPRYLIKTRGQQVTLSCSPISGHRSVSWYQQTPGQGLQFLFEYFSETQRNKGNFPGRFSGRQFSNSRSEMNVSTLELGDSALYLCASSLEAGGVTYNEQFFGPGTRLTVL.

The sample holds many counts of this clonotype. This chain joins TRBV12-3 or TRBV12-4 and TRBJ1-1; 7 nucleotides match TRBD1. The CDR3 covers 15 residues. Trimming took 2 bases from V and 7 from J; bases not matched to a gene: 10. The CDR3 bases are TGTGCCAGCAGTTTACGGGGCGCCGGGACAGTTGAAGCTTTCTTT. It yields the protein CASSLRGAGTVEAFF.

This clonotype was detected only a few times. This chain joins TRBV19 and TRBJ1-6; maybe TRBD1 (5 bases). From germline, CDR1 is LNHDA and CDR2 SQIVND (reference sequence). Between the trimmed V and J ends, which lost 4 bases and 7 bases, there was a span of 17 bases. This CDR3 region has 16 residues. The CDR3 sequence: CASSNRDARMNSPLHF. CDR3 in DNA: TGTGCCAGTAGTAACCGGGACGCACGGATGAATTCACCCCTCCACTTT.

This clonotype has ten or more counts. The chain uses TRBV20-1 and TRBJ1-5, with D possibly TRBD1 on 5 matching bases. This CDR3 is built from 14 residues. Germline CDR1 is DFQATT and CDR2 is SNEGSKA (reference sequence). V was trimmed by 3 bases and J by 5 bases, leaving 14 bases between them. The CDR3 reads CSARGGSLDQPQHF. CDR3 in DNA: TGCAGTGCTAGGGGGGGGAGTCTTGATCAGCCCCAGCATTTT.